The 3 T cell receptor beta chains below come from one sample, sequenced in a study of cytomegalovirus exposure and HLA in healthy donors. 13 Jbeta primers and 60 Vbeta primers were used for the PCR. The assay was immunoSEQ multiplex PCR, and TCRdb's table has in-frame clones only and misses some. The data show some 180,000 clones, with around 75% seen just once and 2.9% held by the top ten. Sequencing was done on a sample of PBMCs. The receptors were gathered from a male donor in good health and CMV-seronegative.

This clone was seen more than once but under ten times. This chain connects TRBV6-5 to TRBJ2-7; 12 nucleotides line up with TRBD1. The CDR3 runs to 14 residues. Germline-derived CDR1 and CDR2 are MNHEY and SVGAGI. V dropped 4 bases and J dropped 7; count of bases not matched to a gene: 5. For the CDR3, the DNA is TGTGCCAGCAGTTGGGGACAGGGGGCAAGGGAGCAGTACTTC. This translates into CASSWGQGAREQYF.

This CDR3 reads CAWRKQGAGTGELFF. The CDR3 nucleotides are TGTGCCTGGAGGAAACAGGGGGCAGGGACCGGGGAGCTGTTTTTT. This chain connects TRBV30 to TRBJ2-2, with 9 bases identical to TRBD1. The V segment lost 3 bases and the J segment 5 bases; nucleotides outside the gene matches: 7. The CDR3 is 15 residues long. Germline V gene sequence: CDR1 GTSNPN, CDR2 SVGIG (reference sequence). The full variable domain, rest sourced from reference TRBV30 and TRBJ2-2, is SQTIHQWPATLVQPVGSPLSLECTVEGTSNPNLYWYRQAAGRGLQLLFYSVGIGQISSEVPQNLSASRPQDRQFILSSKKLLLSDSGFYLCAWRKQGAGTGELFFGEGSRLTVL.

The chain couples TRBV6-5 to TRBJ2-7; 8 bases are shared with TRBD2. The CDR3 spans 15 residues. Germline assignment: CDR1 MNHEY and CDR2 SVGAGI. Trimming took 5 bases from V and 1 from J; bases not matched to a gene: 7. The CDR3 loop is CASSAESGRSYEQYF. DNA of the CDR3: TGTGCCAGCAGTGCTGAAAGCGGGAGATCCTACGAGCAGTACTTC.